Listed below are T cell receptor beta chains from one sample, sequenced in a study of cytomegalovirus exposure and HLA in healthy donors. Using immunoSEQ multiplex PCR, the repertoire was profiled, and TCRdb retains in-frame clones only, with some absent. This table has hundreds of thousands of clones, less than 85% appearing once. Sequenced: PBMCs. The origin of the receptors is a man aged 18 to 29 in good health and CMV-seronegative. Each CDR3 is given with its conserved first and last residue. The order of the fields is J gene, D gene, clone size, V gene, CDR3 protein, CDR3 DNA. The D gene is left open where the match is weak. Size values are once, few and many counts, or a class for expanded clones, and some rows have none.

>TRBJ2-3|.|.|TRBV2
CASSARRITDTQYF
TGTGCCAGCAGTGCCCGGAGGATCACAGATACGCAGTATTTT
>TRBJ1-2|.|few|TRBV7-9
CASSGRDNYGYTF
TGTGCCAGCAGCGGGAGAGATAACTATGGCTACACCTTC
>TRBJ2-2|TRBD2|.|TRBV5-1
CASSPIERGRSGELFF
TGCGCCAGCAGCCCCATCGAGCGCGGGAGATCCGGGGAGCTGTTTTTT
>TRBJ1-5|TRBD1|.|TRBV27
CASSSVPPGGGNQPQHF
TGTGCCAGCAGTTCCGTCCCACCAGGGGGCGGCAATCAGCCCCAGCATTTT
>TRBJ1-1|TRBD1|.|TRBV7-9
CASSHLTGEMNTEAFF
TGTGCCAGCAGCCATTTAACAGGGGAAATGAACACTGAAGCTTTCTTT
>TRBJ1-1|.|.|TRBV27
CASSLRQANTEAFF
TGTGCCAGCAGTCTTAGACAGGCAAACACTGAAGCTTTCTTT
>TRBJ2-1|TRBD2|.|TRBV5-4
CASSRSSSGKYNEQFF
TGTGCCAGCAGCCGCTCGTCTAGCGGGAAGTACAATGAGCAGTTCTTC
>TRBJ2-2|TRBD1|.|TRBV27
CASSFLRTGGDTGELFF
TGTGCCAGCAGTTTCCTCAGGACAGGGGGCGACACCGGGGAGCTGTTTTTT
>TRBJ2-7|TRBD1|.|TRBV27
CASSRRTGGSEQYF
TGTGCCAGCAGTCGCAGGACAGGGGGCTCCGAGCAGTACTTC
>TRBJ1-1|TRBD1|.|TRBV7-6
CASSPGQGETEAFF
TGTGCCAGCAGCCCGGGACAGGGGGAGACTGAAGCTTTCTTT
>TRBJ1-2|.|.|TRBV10-1
CASSVMGQLRRYGYTF
TGCGCCAGCAGTGTCATGGGACAACTCCGTCGCTATGGCTACACCTTC
>TRBJ1-3|.|.|TRBV4-1
CASSQDRVSSGNTIYF
TGCGCCAGCAGCCAAGACAGGGTGTCCTCTGGAAACACCATATATTTT
>TRBJ2-5|TRBD2|few|TRBV19
CASSTGLAGGQETQYF
TGTGCCAGTAGTACCGGACTAGCGGGAGGGCAAGAGACCCAGTACTTC
>TRBJ1-2|TRBD1|.|TRBV7-8
CASSLAPGQGNYGYTF
TGTGCCAGCAGCTTAGCACCGGGACAGGGGAACTATGGCTACACCTTC
>TRBJ1-5|TRBD1|.|TRBV2
CASSETGGYSNQPQHF
TGTGCCAGCAGTGAAACAGGGGGATATAGCAATCAGCCCCAGCATTTT
>TRBJ2-1|TRBD2|.|TRBV9
CASTLGREPYNEQFF
TGTGCCAGCACTCTAGGGAGGGAGCCCTACAATGAGCAGTTCTTC
>TRBJ1-3|.|.|TRBV6-6
CASRKQLASSGNTIYF
TGTGCCAGCAGAAAACAGCTAGCGAGCTCTGGAAACACCATATATTTT
>TRBJ2-7|TRBD1|few|TRBV10-3
CAISDDRGRSYEQYF
TGTGCCATCAGTGACGACAGGGGTAGGTCCTACGAGCAGTACTTC
>TRBJ1-2|.|once|TRBV4-1
CASSQDPGPYGYTF
TGCGCCAGCAGCCAAGATCCAGGGCCCTATGGCTACACCTTC
>TRBJ2-7|TRBD2|once|TRBV30
CAWSASSGPYEQYF
TGTGCCTGGAGCGCTTCTAGCGGACCCTACGAGCAGTACTTC
>TRBJ2-7|TRBD1|.|TRBV4-2
CASSHAPGQGSYEQYF
TGTGCCAGCAGCCATGCGCCGGGACAGGGGTCCTACGAGCAGTACTTC
>TRBJ2-7|TRBD1|.|TRBV4-1
CASSFHLSWDSSYEQYF
TGCGCCAGCAGCTTCCACCTAAGTTGGGACAGCTCCTACGAGCAGTACTTC
>TRBJ2-3|.|few|TRBV30
CAWSRNVEGTQYF
TGTGCCTGGAGTCGAAACGTGGAGGGGACGCAGTATTTT
>TRBJ2-1|TRBD2|.|TRBV4-1
CASSPTSTSGIYNEQFF
TGCGCCAGCAGCCCTACAAGTACTAGCGGAATCTACAATGAGCAGTTCTTC
>TRBJ1-2|.|.|TRBV6-1
CASSEPGNYGYTF
TGTGCCAGCAGTGAACCAGGGAACTATGGCTACACCTTC
>TRBJ2-5|TRBD1|.|TRBV13
CASSWADRGRQETQYF
TGTGCCAGCAGTTGGGCGGACAGGGGGCGGCAAGAGACCCAGTACTTC
>TRBJ2-1|TRBD2|few|TRBV11-3
CASSLGQLAGVDEQFF
TGTGCCAGCAGCTTAGGTCAACTAGCGGGAGTTGATGAGCAGTTCTTC
>TRBJ1-2|TRBD1|.|TRBV7-3
CASSQGQGYGYTF
TGTGCCAGCAGCCAGGGACAGGGCTATGGCTACACCTTC
>TRBJ1-2|.|once|TRBV28
CASSLSRAGPLDYGYTF
TGTGCCAGCAGTTTGAGTAGGGCAGGGCCCCTGGACTATGGCTACACCTTC
>TRBJ2-5|.|.|TRBV29-1
CSVGRGEETQYF
TGCAGCGTTGGCAGGGGGGAAGAGACCCAGTACTTC
>TRBJ2-7|TRBD2|.|TRBV19
CASSIRGDYYEQYF
TGTGCCAGTAGTATAAGAGGGGACTACTACGAGCAGTACTTC
>TRBJ1-3|.|.|TRBV30
CAWGPGVSGNTIYF
TGTGCCTGGGGGCCGGGGGTCTCTGGAAACACCATATATTTT
>TRBJ2-7|TRBD1|.|TRBV10-3
CAISEPGQGADEQYF
TGTGCCATCAGTGAACCGGGACAGGGGGCAGACGAGCAGTACTTC
>TRBJ2-2|TRBD2|.|TRBV7-2
CASSLGLAATGELFF
TGTGCCAGCAGCTTGGGACTAGCGGCCACCGGGGAGCTGTTTTTT
>TRBJ1-6|.|.|TRBV6-1
CASRELQGNSPLHF
TGTGCCAGCAGAGAACTACAGGGAAATTCACCCCTCCACTTT
>TRBJ1-3|.|.|TRBV4-1
CASSQQGLVRNTIYF
TGCGCCAGCAGCCAACAGGGGCTAGTTAGAAACACCATATATTTT
>TRBJ2-1|.|.|TRBV11-2
CASSSHNEQFF
TGTGCCAGCAGCTCTCACAATGAGCAGTTCTTC
>TRBJ2-5|TRBD2|.|TRBV19
CASSPRLAGAAETQYF
TGTGCCAGTAGTCCCCGACTAGCGGGAGCTGCGGAGACCCAGTACTTC
>TRBJ2-3|TRBD1|.|TRBV10-3
CAITLGGQNTDTQYF
TGTGCCATCACCCTAGGGGGCCAGAACACAGATACGCAGTATTTT
>TRBJ1-6|.|once|TRBV9
CASSVATAITPLHF
TGTGCCAGCAGCGTTGCGACAGCCATTACACCCCTCCACTTT
>TRBJ1-2|TRBD1|once|TRBV5-1
CASSLAGTGKEDYGYTF
TGCGCCAGCAGCTTGGCCGGGACAGGGAAGGAGGACTATGGCTACACCTTC
>TRBJ1-4|.|.|TRBV2
CANCRDRGDEKLFF
TGTGCCAATTGCCGGGACCGCGGGGATGAAAAACTGTTTTTT
>TRBJ2-5|.|.|TRBV5-1
CASSFRGNQETQYF
TGCGCCAGCAGCTTCCGGGGGAATCAAGAGACCCAGTACTTC
>TRBJ1-4|.|.|TRBV4-2
CASSQERELNEKLFF
TGTGCCAGCAGCCAAGAGCGGGAACTCAATGAAAAACTGTTTTTT
>TRBJ2-1|TRBD2|.|TRBV7-9
CASSYFGLAGHNEQFF
TGTGCCAGCAGCTACTTTGGACTAGCGGGGCACAATGAGCAGTTCTTC
>TRBJ2-1|TRBD2|.|TRBV18
CASSPGTSGDSEQFF
TGTGCCAGCTCACCCGGGACTAGCGGGGACTCTGAGCAGTTCTTC
>TRBJ2-7|.|.|TRBV7-8
CASSFAGSYEQYF
TGTGCCAGCAGCTTCGCGGGTTCCTACGAGCAGTACTTC
>TRBJ2-7|TRBD1|.|TRBV20-1
CGGQSYEQYF
TGCGGGGGACAGTCCTACGAGCAGTACTTC
>TRBJ2-3|TRBD1|.|TRBV28
CASIPRTGGVDTQYF
TGTGCCAGCATACCCCGGACAGGGGGCGTAGATACGCAGTATTTT
>TRBJ1-1|TRBD1|.|TRBV30
CAWNRPGTVEAFF
TGTGCCTGGAACCGTCCCGGGACAGTGGAGGCTTTCTTT
>TRBJ2-1|TRBD2|.|TRBV11-2
CASSLEAGGQFF
TGTGCCAGCAGCTTAGAGGCGGGAGGGCAGTTCTTC
>TRBJ1-5|TRBD1|.|TRBV9
CASSVEGTGFRQPQHF
TGTGCCAGCAGCGTAGAAGGGACAGGTTTTCGTCAGCCCCAGCATTTT